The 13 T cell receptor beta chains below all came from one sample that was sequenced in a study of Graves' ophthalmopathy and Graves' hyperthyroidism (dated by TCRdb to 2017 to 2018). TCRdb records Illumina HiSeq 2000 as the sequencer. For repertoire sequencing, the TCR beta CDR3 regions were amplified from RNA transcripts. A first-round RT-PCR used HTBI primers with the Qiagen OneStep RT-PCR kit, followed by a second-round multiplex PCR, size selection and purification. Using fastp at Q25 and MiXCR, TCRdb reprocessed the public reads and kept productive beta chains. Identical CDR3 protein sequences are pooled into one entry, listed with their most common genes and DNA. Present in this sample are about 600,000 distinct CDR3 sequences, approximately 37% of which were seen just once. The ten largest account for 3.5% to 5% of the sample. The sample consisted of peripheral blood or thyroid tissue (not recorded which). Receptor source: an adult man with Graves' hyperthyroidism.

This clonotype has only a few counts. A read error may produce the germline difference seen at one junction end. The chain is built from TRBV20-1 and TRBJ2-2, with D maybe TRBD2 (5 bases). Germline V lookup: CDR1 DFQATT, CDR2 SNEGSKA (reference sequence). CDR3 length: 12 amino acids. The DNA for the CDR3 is TGCAGTGCTACCGTCGACTACAATGAGCAGTTTTTT. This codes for CSATVDYNEQFF.

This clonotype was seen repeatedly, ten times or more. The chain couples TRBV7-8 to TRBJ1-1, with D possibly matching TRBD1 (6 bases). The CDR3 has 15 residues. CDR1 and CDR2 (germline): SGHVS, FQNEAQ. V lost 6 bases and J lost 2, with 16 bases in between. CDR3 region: CASRSLSGANTEAFF. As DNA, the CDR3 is TGTGCCAGCAGATCCTTATCGGGGGCCAACACTGAAGCTTTCTTT.

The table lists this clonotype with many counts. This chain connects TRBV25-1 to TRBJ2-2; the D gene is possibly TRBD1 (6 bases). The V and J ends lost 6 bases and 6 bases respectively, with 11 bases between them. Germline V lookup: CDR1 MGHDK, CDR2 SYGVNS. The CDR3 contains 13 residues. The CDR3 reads CASRGQLAGELFF. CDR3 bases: TGTGCCAGCAGAGGACAGCTGGCCGGGGAGCTGTTTTTT.

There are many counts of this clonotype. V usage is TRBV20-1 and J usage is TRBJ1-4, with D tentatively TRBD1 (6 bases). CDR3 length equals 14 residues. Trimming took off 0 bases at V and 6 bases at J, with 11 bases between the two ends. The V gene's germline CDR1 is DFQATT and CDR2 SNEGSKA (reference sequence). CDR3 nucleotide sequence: TGCAGTGCTAGAGATGGGGGGCGAGATGAAAAACTGTTTTTT. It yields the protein CSARDGGRDEKLFF.

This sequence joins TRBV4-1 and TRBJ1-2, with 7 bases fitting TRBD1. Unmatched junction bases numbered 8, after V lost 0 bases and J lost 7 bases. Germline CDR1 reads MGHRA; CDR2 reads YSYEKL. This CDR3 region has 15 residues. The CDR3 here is CASSQEESRGFGYTF. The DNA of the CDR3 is TGCGCCAGCAGCCAAGAAGAGTCCAGGGGGTTTGGCTACACCTTC.

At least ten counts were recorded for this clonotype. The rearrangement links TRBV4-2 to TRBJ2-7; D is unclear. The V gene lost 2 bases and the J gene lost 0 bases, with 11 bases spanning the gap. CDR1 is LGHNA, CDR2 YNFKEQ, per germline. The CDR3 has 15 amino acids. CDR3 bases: TGTGCCAGCAGCCAAACCTCTGTCGTCTCCTACGAGCAGTACTTC. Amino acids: CASSQTSVVSYEQYF.

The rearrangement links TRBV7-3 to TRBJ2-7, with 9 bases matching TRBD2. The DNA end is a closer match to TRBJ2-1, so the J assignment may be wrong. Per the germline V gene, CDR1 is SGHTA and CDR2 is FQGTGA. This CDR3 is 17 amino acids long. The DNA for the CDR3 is TGTGCCAGCAGCTTAAGTAGCGGGAGTTCGTCCTACAATGAGCAGTTCTTC. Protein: CASSLSSGSSSYNEQFF.

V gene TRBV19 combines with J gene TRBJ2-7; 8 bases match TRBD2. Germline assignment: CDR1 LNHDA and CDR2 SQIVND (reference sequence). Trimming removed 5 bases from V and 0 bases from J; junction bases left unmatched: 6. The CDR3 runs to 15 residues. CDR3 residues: CASSWSGSSSYEQYF. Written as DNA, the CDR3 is TGTGCCAGTAGTTGGAGCGGGAGTAGCTCCTACGAGCAGTACTTC.

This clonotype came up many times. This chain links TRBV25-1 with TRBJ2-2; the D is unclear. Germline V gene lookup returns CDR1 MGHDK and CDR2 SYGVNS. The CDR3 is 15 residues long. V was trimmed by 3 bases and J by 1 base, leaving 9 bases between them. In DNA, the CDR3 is TGTGCCAGCAGTGAGCCAGGAGAGAACACCGGGGAGCTGTTTTTT. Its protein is CASSEPGENTGELFF.

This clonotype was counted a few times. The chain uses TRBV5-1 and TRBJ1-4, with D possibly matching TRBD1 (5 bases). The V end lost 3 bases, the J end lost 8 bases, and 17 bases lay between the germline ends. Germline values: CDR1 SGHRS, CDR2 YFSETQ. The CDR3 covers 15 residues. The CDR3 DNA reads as TGCGCCAGCAGCTCCACAGGTTCACTTGTGGAAAAACTGTTTTTT. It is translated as CASSSTGSLVEKLFF.

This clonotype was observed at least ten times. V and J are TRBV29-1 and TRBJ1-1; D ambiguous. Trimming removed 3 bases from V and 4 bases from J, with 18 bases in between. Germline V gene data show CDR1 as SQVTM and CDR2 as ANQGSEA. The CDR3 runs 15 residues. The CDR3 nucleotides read TGCAGCGTTGACGGGGTCGAGGGAATGTTCACTGAAGCTTTCTTT. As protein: CSVDGVEGMFTEAFF.

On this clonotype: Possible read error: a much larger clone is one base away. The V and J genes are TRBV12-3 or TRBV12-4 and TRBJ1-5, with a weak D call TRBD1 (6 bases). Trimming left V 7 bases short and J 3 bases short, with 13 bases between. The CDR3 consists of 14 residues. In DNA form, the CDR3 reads TGTGCCAGCAACCAGGGGTCCGACAATCAGCCCCAGCATTTT. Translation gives CASNQGSDNQPQHF.

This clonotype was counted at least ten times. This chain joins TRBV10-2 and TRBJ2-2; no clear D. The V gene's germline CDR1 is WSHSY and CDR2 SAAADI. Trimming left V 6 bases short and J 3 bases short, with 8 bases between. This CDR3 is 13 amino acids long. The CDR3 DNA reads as TGCGCCAGCAGCTGGACGGACACCGGGGAGCTGTTTTTT. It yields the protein CASSWTDTGELFF.